This record concerns one TCR beta chain sequence. Its antigen is unknown. Germline CDR1 reads SGHVS; CDR2 reads FQNEAQ. This CDR3 spans 18 amino acids. V was pared by 2 bases and J by 7 bases, with 23 bases between. Of the isolated RNA, all was reverse transcribed, and so the sequenced material was expressed TCRB transcripts. The data were produced by immunoSEQ multiplex PCR, yet TCRdb's version contains in-frame clones alone and is incomplete. The sample has fewer than 900,000 clones, under 20% seen once. The data originate from a study of beta chain features in type 1 diabetes. Study background: The patients were much like the healthy donors in age, gender and cell yields. Study findings and constraints: Type 1 diabetes patients showed fewer insertions and more deletions at VDJ junctions.

The sequence derives from a woman aged 18-30 years in good health. Sequencing was carried out using naive CD4+ T cells from blood. The chain joins TRBV7-8 to TRBJ2-2; TRBD2 is a possible D gene (5 bases). For the CDR3, the DNA is TGTGCCAGCAGCTTAAAGAGGTTGCTCGGCTTCAGCGGCGGGGAGCTGTTTTTT. As protein: CASSLKRLLGFSGGELFF.